These T cell receptor beta chains were read from a single sample in a study of blood T cell repertoires in COVID-19. Assay used: immunoSEQ multiplex PCR; TCRdb lists only in-frame clones, some missing. The table shows some 160,000 clones, with just under 80% occurring only once. Sequencing was performed on peripheral blood. The receptors were gathered from a woman over 75 with acute or convalescent COVID-19. Each CDR3 is given with its conserved first and last residue. The D gene is left open where the match is weak. A clone size is listed for some rows: how often the clone was seen (once, few, many), or a class if it is expanded.

d_call,clone_size,v_call,j_call,cdr3_aa,cdr3_nt
-,once,TRBV6-5,TRBJ2-1,CASSYTSSSHNEQFF,TGTGCCAGCAGTTACACTAGCTCTTCCCACAATGAGCAGTTCTTC
-,-,TRBV29-1,TRBJ2-5,CSVGRSRETQYF,TGCAGCGTTGGCCGCAGTCGAGAGACCCAGTACTTC
-,-,TRBV4-1,TRBJ1-1,CASSRLGLRNTEAFF,TGCGCCAGCAGCCGCCTGGGACTCAGGAACACTGAAGCTTTCTTT
-,-,TRBV2,TRBJ1-5,CASSEQGVRQPQHF,TGTGCCAGCAGTGAACAGGGCGTTCGGCAGCCCCAGCATTTT
TRBD2,-,TRBV6-5,TRBJ2-7,CASRRLAGPSYEQYF,TGTGCCAGCAGAAGACTAGCGGGACCATCCTACGAGCAGTACTTC
TRBD1,few,TRBV12-3/TRBV12-4,TRBJ1-2,CASSPGQGYGYTF,TGTGCCAGCAGTCCGGGACAGGGCTATGGCTACACCTTC
TRBD1,-,TRBV6-5,TRBJ1-5,CASRGTGGVHQPQHF,TGTGCCAGCAGGGGGACAGGGGGCGTACATCAGCCCCAGCATTTT
-,-,TRBV2,TRBJ2-5,CASRAGVRETQYF,TGTGCCAGCCGAGCAGGGGTGCGGGAGACCCAGTACTTC
-,few,TRBV19,TRBJ1-4,CASSQTATNEKLFF,TGTGCCAGTAGCCAAACAGCAACTAATGAAAAACTGTTTTTT
-,once,TRBV18,TRBJ1-2,CASSPRGGASYGYTF,TGTGCCAGCTCACCCCGGGGAGGGGCTTCCTATGGCTACACCTTC
-,-,TRBV19,TRBJ1-1,CASSIDQISPRTFF,TGTGCCAGTAGTATAGATCAGATCTCCCCACGAACTTTCTTT
-,-,TRBV7-9,TRBJ1-1,CASSLLATEPAFF,TGTGCCAGCAGCTTGCTTGCGACAGAACCGGCTTTCTTT
TRBD2,-,TRBV7-9,TRBJ2-3,CASEEGLAPSTDTQYF,TGTGCCAGCGAAGAGGGACTAGCGCCTAGCACAGATACGCAGTATTTT
-,-,TRBV15,TRBJ2-3,CATSRGGWTAQGPDTQYF,TGTGCCACCAGCAGAGGAGGGTGGACAGCTCAAGGTCCAGATACGCAGTATTTT
TRBD2,-,TRBV3-1/TRBV3-2,TRBJ2-7,CASSPGVAGLSYEQYF,TGTGCCAGCAGCCCCGGGGTAGCGGGGCTTTCCTACGAGCAGTACTTC
-,-,TRBV19,TRBJ2-7,CASSPGQRGRYEQYF,TGTGCCAGTAGTCCGGGACAACGGGGCAGGTACGAGCAGTACTTC